Shown below are 19 T cell receptor beta chains from a single sample sequenced in a study of blood T cell repertoires in COVID-19. Generated by immunoSEQ multiplex PCR, the TCRdb table keeps only in-frame clones and is missing some. This sample has roughly 66,000 clones, with approximately 79% found just once. The specimen was peripheral blood. Receptor source: a man aged 55 to 70 with acute or convalescent COVID-19.

The chain couples TRBV2 to TRBJ2-7; no clear D gene. This CDR3 spans 13 amino acids. Germline V CDR1 and CDR2: SNHLY, FYNNEI. The ends were cut back, 4 bases at V and 4 bases at J, with 11 bases in the middle. This CDR3 reads CASSVQINYEQYV. CDR3 in DNA: TGTGCCAGCAGTGTACAGATAAATTACGAGCAGTACGTC.

This clone has only a few counts. In DNA, the CDR3 is TGTGCCAGCAGTTACTCAAGGGGTTTTTCACCCCTCCACTTT. It is translated as CASSYSRGFSPLHF. This sequence joins TRBV6-5 and TRBJ1-6; possibly TRBD1 for D (5 bases). CDR3 length: 14 amino acids. V lost 0 bases and J 9 bases, leaving 9 bases between the germline ends. Germline-derived CDR1 and CDR2 are MNHEY and SVGAGI.

This chain uses TRBV29-1 with TRBJ1-1, with D hard to call. CDR3 size: 11 residues. V lost 3 bases to trimming and J lost 3 bases, with 5 bases between them. Per germline, CDR1 SQVTM and CDR2 ANQGSEA. The CDR3 here is CSVEGDTEAFF. CDR3 sequence (DNA): TGCAGCGTTGAGGGAGACACTGAAGCTTTCTTT.

The chain couples TRBV5-1 to TRBJ1-5; the D is unclear. Germline assignment: CDR1 SGHRS and CDR2 YFSETQ. Trimming shortened V by 0 bases and J by 5 bases, and 9 bases separated the two germline ends. This CDR3 region has 14 residues. Written as DNA, the CDR3 is TGCGCCAGCAGCTTGGGCCGCGCCGATCAGCCCCAGCATTTT. It encodes CASSLGRADQPQHF. Based on the CDR3 plus reference TRBV5-1 and TRBJ1-5, the full variable domain is KAGVTQTPRYLIKTRGQQVTLSCSPISGHRSVSWYQQTPGQGLQFLFEYFSETQRNKGNFPGRFSGRQFSNSRSEMNVSTLELGDSALYLCASSLGRADQPQHFGDGTRLSIL.

V and J are TRBV19 and TRBJ1-5; 9 nucleotides line up with TRBD1. CDR1 is LNHDA, CDR2 SQIVND, per germline (reference sequence). V lost 6 bases to trimming and J lost 2 bases; unmatched junction nucleotides: 2. The CDR3 is 14 residues long. The CDR3 reads CASRGQGRNQPQHF. DNA for the CDR3: TGTGCCAGTAGGGGACAGGGCCGCAATCAGCCCCAGCATTTT.

A few counts support this clone. The chain employs TRBV10-2 and TRBJ2-3, with 13 bases that match TRBD2. Trimming took 0 bases from V and 4 from J; bases not matched to a gene: 10. The germline V gene has CDR1 WSHSY and CDR2 SAAADI. This CDR3 region has 19 residues. CDR3 DNA sequence: TGCGCCAGCAGTGAGTCCTCGGGACTAGCGGGAAAAGGACCAGATACGCAGTATTTT. Encoded protein: CASSESSGLAGKGPDTQYF.

This sequence joins TRBV6-5 and TRBJ1-2; D is ambiguous. Germline V gene lookup returns CDR1 MNHEY and CDR2 SVGAGI. CDR3 length: 16 residues. Deletions cut 0 bases from V and 4 bases from J, with 15 bases between. CDR3 sequence reads: CASSYSLGNNIYGYTF. CDR3 coding DNA: TGTGCCAGCAGTTACTCCCTCGGGAATAATATCTATGGCTACACCTTC.

This clone was seen more than once but under ten times. J is TRBJ2-7 and V is TRBV6-5; 11 nucleotides agree with TRBD1. Germline V gene data show CDR1 as MNHEY and CDR2 as SVGAGI. J gave up 10 bases and V 8 bases, and 4 bases lay outside the gene matches. This CDR3 comprises 11 residues. The DNA of the CDR3 is TGTGCCAGCGGGACAGGGGGAACCCAGTACGTC. It translates to CASGTGGTQYV.

The rearrangement joins TRBV9 to TRBJ2-3; 10 nucleotides match TRBD2. The J segment lost 6 bases and the V segment lost 0 bases, leaving 10 bases of the junction unmatched. This CDR3 has 17 residues. The germline V gene has CDR1 SGDLS and CDR2 YYNGEE. The DNA for the CDR3 is TGTGCCAGCAGCGTAGCTGGCAGCGGGGGGGGCCGGGATACGCAGTATTTT. Its protein is CASSVAGSGGGRDTQYF. Using reference TRBV9 and TRBJ2-3 for the parts outside the CDR3, the full variable domain is DSGVTQTPKHLITATGQRVTLRCSPRSGDLSVYWYQQSLDQGLQFLIQYYNGEERAKGNILERFSAQQFPDLHSELNLSSLELGDSALYFCASSVAGSGGGRDTQYFGPGTRLTVL.

The V gene is TRBV15, the J gene TRBJ1-1, with D possibly matching TRBD1 (5 bases). Germline CDR1 reads LNHNV; CDR2 reads YYDKDF (reference sequence). The CDR3 has 13 residues. V was pared by 0 bases and J by 10 bases, with 12 bases between. The CDR3 sequence: CATSREGGEGAFF. The CDR3 nucleotides are TGTGCCACCAGCAGAGAGGGAGGGGAGGGAGCTTTCTTT.

The V and J genes are TRBV6-2 or TRBV6-3 and TRBJ1-2; no reliable D call. The length of the CDR3 is 13 residues. V dropped 2 bases and J dropped 1 base, with 5 bases sitting between them. Germline V lookup: CDR1 MNHEY, CDR2 SVGEGT. The CDR3 DNA reads TGTGCCAGCAGTTACGGCAATAACTATGGCTACACCTTC. Amino acids: CASSYGNNYGYTF.

J is TRBJ2-2 and V is TRBV11-2; 7 nucleotides match TRBD1. The CDR3 is 14 amino acids. Germline V lookup: CDR1 SGHAT, CDR2 FQNNGV. Trimming at V came to 8 bases and at J to 2 bases, leaving 5 bases not matched to a gene. CDR3 protein: CASGRDSNTGELFF. The CDR3 DNA is TGTGCCAGCGGCCGGGACAGCAACACCGGGGAGCTGTTTTTT.

The chain couples TRBV4-1 to TRBJ1-4; maybe TRBD1 (6 bases). The CDR3 extends over 15 amino acids. Germline V CDR1 and CDR2: MGHRA, YSYEKL. V was pared by 4 bases and J by 0 bases, with 9 bases between. The CDR3 nucleotides are TGCGCCAGCAGCCGCGACAGGTCAACTAATGAAAAACTGTTTTTT. It specifies CASSRDRSTNEKLFF.

The rearrangement links TRBV20-1 to TRBJ2-1; D not resolved. The CDR3 has 11 amino acids. Germline V gene data show CDR1 as DFQATT and CDR2 as SNEGSKA (reference sequence). Trimming pared 3 bases from V and 8 bases from J, leaving 8 bases between. The chain's CDR3 is CSASVEDEQFF. The CDR3 nucleotides are TGCAGTGCTAGCGTCGAGGATGAGCAGTTCTTC.

The V call is TRBV3-1 (or the pseudogene TRBV3-2), the J call TRBJ2-3; 11 bases fit TRBD2. The CDR3 contains 16 residues. The germline gives CDR1 LGHDT, CDR2 YNNKEL (reference sequence). Germline trimming cut 3 bases from V and 1 base from J; bases unmatched to any gene: 3. This chain's CDR3 is CASSHSGGAGTDTQYF. DNA for the CDR3: TGTGCCAGCAGCCATAGCGGGGGGGCCGGCACAGATACGCAGTATTTT.

The rearrangement links TRBV18 to TRBJ2-3; 13 positions match TRBD2. The CDR3 is 20 amino acids. Germline CDR1 and CDR2: KGHSH and LQKENI. V was pared by 3 bases and J by 0 bases, with 12 bases of the junction left unmatched. The CDR3 is CASSPQPGLAGISSTDTQYF. CDR3 in DNA: TGTGCCAGCTCACCTCAACCGGGACTAGCGGGGATTAGCAGCACAGATACGCAGTATTTT.

The J gene is TRBJ1-6, the V gene TRBV10-3; 8 bases are a match to TRBD1. From germline, CDR1 is ENHRY and CDR2 SYGVKD. This CDR3 has 13 amino acids. V was pared by 6 bases and J by 5 bases, with 0 bases of the junction left unmatched. The CDR3 spells CAIRTGDNSPLHF. In nucleotides, the CDR3 is TGTGCCATCAGGACAGGGGATAATTCACCCCTCCACTTT.

The chain is built from TRBV12-3 or TRBV12-4 and TRBJ1-1; D call uncertain. There are 11 residues in the CDR3. Trimming stripped 1 base from V and 11 bases from J, with 8 bases between. The CDR3 DNA sequence: TGTGCCAGCAGTTTAGGGACTAGGGCTTTCTTT. Its translation is CASSLGTRAFF.

This clone occurred a few times. This chain connects TRBV19 to TRBJ1-2; no firm D call. Trimming pared 4 bases from V and 7 bases from J, leaving 19 bases between. The CDR3 consists of 15 residues. The germline V gene has CDR1 LNHDA and CDR2 SQIVND (reference sequence). The CDR3 here is CASSTRPSYPSGYTF. The CDR3 nucleotides are TGTGCCAGTAGTACCCGACCCAGTTACCCTAGTGGCTACACCTTC.